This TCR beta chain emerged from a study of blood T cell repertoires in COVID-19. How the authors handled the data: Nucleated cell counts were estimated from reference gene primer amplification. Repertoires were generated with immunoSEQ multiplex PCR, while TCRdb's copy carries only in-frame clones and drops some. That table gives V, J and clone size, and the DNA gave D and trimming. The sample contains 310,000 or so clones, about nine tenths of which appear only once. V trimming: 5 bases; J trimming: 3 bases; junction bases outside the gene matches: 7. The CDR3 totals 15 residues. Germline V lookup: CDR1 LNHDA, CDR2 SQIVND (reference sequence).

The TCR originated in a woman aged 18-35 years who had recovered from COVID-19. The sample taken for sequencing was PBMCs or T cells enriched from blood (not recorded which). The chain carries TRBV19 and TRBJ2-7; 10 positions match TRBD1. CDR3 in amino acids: CASSPRGTGVYEQYF. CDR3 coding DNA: TGTGCCAGTAGTCCTCGGGGGACAGGGGTCTACGAGCAGTACTTC.